Presented here are 21 T cell receptor beta chains from one specimen sequenced in a study of blood T cells in healthy people across ages. The second PCR ran about 6 to 11 cycles with a sample-barcoded 5' primer and J-beta primers. Each CDR3 protein is one row after TCRdb ran MiXCR on the 5' RACE reads. Of fewer than 2,000,000 distinct CDR3 sequences in the sample, 30% to 40% were seen once. Sequencing was carried out using blood. The receptor source for this set is a woman in her twenties or thirties in good health.

CDR3 bases: TGTGCCTGGAGGCTCCTCTCGGAAGGAGGCGATTCACCCCTCCACTTT. Protein: CAWRLLSEGGDSPLHF. V usage is TRBV30 and J usage is TRBJ1-6, with D uncertain. The CDR3 consists of 16 residues. Germline CDR1 and CDR2: GTSNPN and SVGIG (reference sequence). With 3 bases removed from V and 8 bases from J, the gap between germline ends came to 20 bases.

This clonotype was seen at least ten times. The chain carries TRBV29-1 and TRBJ2-5, with D possibly being TRBD1 (5 bases). Germline loops: CDR1 SQVTM, CDR2 ANQGSEA. Trimming removed 3 bases from V and 5 bases from J, with 10 bases in between. This CDR3 has 12 amino acids. Written as DNA, the CDR3 is TGCAGCGTTGACAGGGTTGGGGAGACCCAGTACTTC. Protein: CSVDRVGETQYF.

The chain carries TRBV11-2 and TRBJ2-3; 7 positions match TRBD1. CDR1 and CDR2 from the germline V gene are SGHAT and FQNNGV. Trimming at V came to 4 bases and at J to 5 bases, leaving 6 bases not matched to a gene. The CDR3 sequence is 14 residues long. In nucleotides, the CDR3 is TGTGCCAGCAGCTCGACAGGGTATCTAGATACGCAGTATTTT. It translates to CASSSTGYLDTQYF.

The chain uses TRBV27 and TRBJ2-1, with 9 nucleotides matching TRBD2. The CDR3 has 16 amino acids. After removal of 4 bases from V and 7 bases from J, the junction contained 11 bases not matched to a gene. Germline assignment: CDR1 MNHEY and CDR2 SMNVEV (reference sequence). CDR3 nucleotides: TGTGCCAGCAGTTCTTCCGGGACTAGCAGAGGGAATGAGCAGTTCTTC. This encodes CASSSSGTSRGNEQFF.

The V and J genes are TRBV2 and TRBJ2-1; the match to TRBD2 covers 14 bases. Germline V CDR1 and CDR2: SNHLY, FYNNEI. CDR3 length equals 15 residues. The trim removed 7 bases at V and 10 bases at J, leaving 9 bases unmatched. The CDR3 nucleotides are TGTGCCAGCAATTGGGGACTAGCGGGGGCTGGGGAGCAGTTCTTC. This translates into CASNWGLAGAGEQFF.

The V call is TRBV7-8, the J call TRBJ2-7; 9 nucleotides match TRBD2. V dropped 3 bases and J dropped 1; count of bases not matched to a gene: 4. The V gene's germline CDR1 is SGHVS and CDR2 FQNEAQ. This CDR3 is 15 amino acids long. The CDR3 nucleotides read TGTGCCAGCAGCTTCGGGACTAGCTCGTCCTACGAGCAGTACTTC. It specifies CASSFGTSSSYEQYF.

This clonotype was detected a few times. V gene TRBV7-6 combines with J gene TRBJ2-5, with TRBD2 as a possible D gene (5 bases). CDR1 and CDR2 (germline): SGHVS, FNYEAQ. CDR3 length: 15 amino acids. Trimming took 2 bases from V and 7 from J, leaving 17 bases between them. DNA for the CDR3: TGTGCCAGCAGCTTAAACAGCGGAGGCCTGGGGACCCAGTACTTC. It encodes CASSLNSGGLGTQYF.

V usage is TRBV5-6 and J usage is TRBJ2-5; D may correspond to TRBD1 or TRBD2 (5 bases each). V was trimmed by 5 bases and J by 5 bases, leaving 16 bases between them. This CDR3 has 14 residues. The germline CDR1 and CDR2 sequences are SGHDT and YYEEEE. The CDR3 DNA sequence: TGTGCCAGCAGTCCAAGTTCGGGGCCGGAGACCCAGTACTTC. It codes for CASSPSSGPETQYF. The full variable domain, with the rest looked up from reference TRBV5-6 and TRBJ2-5, is DAGVTQSPTHLIKTRGQQVTLRCSPKSGHDTVSWYQQALGQGPQFIFQYYEEEERQRGNFPDRFSGHQFPNYSSELNVNALLLGDSALYLCASSPSSGPETQYFGPGTRLLVL.

This clonotype was detected only a few times. The rearrangement uses TRBV4-1 and TRBJ1-4; possible D gene TRBD1, 5 bases. V lost 4 bases and J 11 bases, leaving 23 bases between the germline ends. The CDR3 has 16 amino acids. Per germline, CDR1 MGHRA and CDR2 YSYEKL. The CDR3 sequence: CASSPMSWGLREKLFF. The CDR3 DNA reads as TGCGCCAGCAGCCCCATGTCCTGGGGCTTAAGGGAGAAACTGTTTTTT.

CDR3 sequence: CASSVVGGINNEQFF. CDR3 DNA: TGTGCCAGCAGCGTAGTTGGGGGGATCAACAATGAGCAGTTCTTC. The chain employs TRBV9 and TRBJ2-1; tentatively, D is TRBD2 (6 bases). Germline CDR1 and CDR2: SGDLS and YYNGEE. The CDR3 consists of 15 residues. Trimming removed 0 bases from V and 5 bases from J, with 12 bases in between.

A few counts support this clonotype. This chain connects TRBV6-5 to TRBJ2-3, with 10 positions matching TRBD1. This CDR3 has 16 residues. V lost 6 bases to trimming and J lost 4 bases; unmatched junction nucleotides: 10. Germline CDR1 is MNHEY and CDR2 is SVGAGI. This CDR3 reads CASSRGGTGVADTQYF. As DNA, the CDR3 is TGTGCCAGCAGCCGCGGTGGGACAGGGGTCGCAGATACGCAGTATTTT.

In its sample, this clonotype was seen a few times. The chain combines TRBV28 with TRBJ2-7, with TRBD1 matching over 7 bases. The CDR3 length is 16 residues. V lost 2 bases to trimming and J lost 6 bases; unmatched junction nucleotides: 13. Germline CDR1 is MDHEN and CDR2 is SYDVKM. CDR3 loop: CASSLKGALVGGEQYF. CDR3 sequence (DNA): TGTGCCAGCAGTTTAAAGGGGGCCTTAGTAGGCGGCGAGCAGTACTTC.

The rearrangement joins TRBV29-1 to TRBJ2-3; the D gene is possibly TRBD1 (6 bases). The germline gives CDR1 SQVTM, CDR2 ANQGSEA. V was trimmed by 3 bases and J by 2 bases, leaving 9 bases between them. The CDR3 covers 13 residues. The CDR3 loop is CSVEGATTDTQYF. The DNA for the CDR3 is TGCAGCGTTGAGGGGGCGACCACAGATACGCAGTATTTT.

This clonotype was seen once. The gene calls are TRBV15 and TRBJ2-1; unclear D gene. V was trimmed by 8 bases and J by 7 bases, leaving 15 bases between them. The CDR3 contains 13 residues. CDR1 and CDR2 (germline): LNHNV, YYDKDF (reference sequence). The CDR3 region is CATGPLGENEQFF. CDR3 nucleotide sequence: TGTGCCACCGGCCCCCTTGGGGAAAATGAGCAGTTCTTC. Drawing the rest from reference TRBV15 and TRBJ2-1, the complete variable domain is DAMVIQNPRYQVTQFGKPVTLSCSQTLNHNVMYWYQQKSSQAPKLLFHYYDKDFNNEADTPDNFQSRRPNTSFCFLDIRSPGLGDTAMYLCATGPLGENEQFFGPGTRLTVL.

This CDR3 reads CATSRGTGTLYEQYF. In DNA, the CDR3 is TGTGCCACCAGCAGAGGAACCGGGACTTTATACGAGCAGTACTTC. The chain joins TRBV15 to TRBJ2-7; tentatively, D is TRBD2 (6 bases). The CDR3 sequence is 15 residues long. CDR1 is LNHNV and CDR2 is YYDKDF in the germline V gene (reference sequence). Trimming pared 1 base from V and 4 bases from J, leaving 14 bases between.

This clonotype was picked up a small number of times. The J gene is TRBJ1-2, the V gene TRBV29-1, with a tentative D call TRBD1 (5 bases). V was shortened by 6 bases and J by 4 bases, with 21 bases between the two germline ends. Germline V gene sequence: CDR1 SQVTM, CDR2 ANQGSEA. The length of the CDR3 is 15 residues. The CDR3: CSVEFKGAQVYGYTF. In nucleotides, the CDR3 is TGCAGCGTCGAGTTTAAAGGGGCGCAAGTCTATGGCTACACCTTC.

J is TRBJ2-7 and V is TRBV12-3 or TRBV12-4, with 10 bases that match TRBD1. CDR3 size: 14 residues. V lost 4 bases, J lost 4 bases, and 4 bases stayed unmatched. CDR3 sequence reads: CASSSGDRGYEQYF. The CDR3 coding sequence is TGTGCCAGCAGTTCGGGGGACAGGGGATACGAGCAGTACTTC.

This clonotype appeared a few times. The chain combines TRBV4-2 with TRBJ2-3, with 15 bases that match TRBD2. Trimming took 3 bases from V and 7 from J; bases not matched to a gene: 8. Germline V gene data show CDR1 as LGHNA and CDR2 as YNFKEQ. The CDR3 length is 17 residues. The CDR3 is CASSQSPGLAGGYTQYF. DNA for the CDR3: TGTGCCAGCAGCCAGTCTCCGGGACTAGCGGGGGGATATACGCAGTATTTT.

In this sample, this clonotype turned up a few times. V is TRBV13 and J is TRBJ1-2; unclear D gene. The V end lost 0 bases, the J end lost 8 bases, and 10 bases lay between the germline ends. Germline V gene data show CDR1 as PRHDT and CDR2 as FYEKMQ (reference sequence). This CDR3 comprises 13 residues. The CDR3 protein is CASSLGVGAGYTF. The CDR3 DNA sequence: TGTGCCAGCAGCTTAGGAGTGGGCGCGGGCTACACCTTC.

This clonotype appeared many times. The chain joins TRBV7-2 to TRBJ2-3; D remains ambiguous. The CDR3 spans 13 residues. With 6 bases removed from V and 2 bases from J, the gap between germline ends came to 9 bases. CDR1 is SGHTA, CDR2 FQGNSA, per germline. DNA of the CDR3: TGTGCCAGCAGAGGGCAGTACACAGATACGCAGTATTTT. Translated: CASRGQYTDTQYF.

In DNA form, the CDR3 reads TGCAGTGCAACTGGACTAGCGGGTCCTAGCACAGATACGCAGTATTTT. Amino acids: CSATGLAGPSTDTQYF. The chain joins TRBV20-1 to TRBJ2-3; 11 nucleotides match TRBD2. The germline V gene has CDR1 DFQATT and CDR2 SNEGSKA (reference sequence). V dropped 6 bases and J dropped 0; count of bases not matched to a gene: 8. The CDR3 runs 16 residues.